Listed here are 27 T cell receptor beta chains from one sample, sequenced in a study of T cell changes during pregnancy in multiple sclerosis. Sequenced by immunoSEQ multiplex PCR; TCRdb stores in-frame clones only, minus some. This table has approximately 42,000 clones, about 85% appearing once. The specimen comprised CD4+ T cells from peripheral blood mononuclear cells, sampled before pregnancy. These receptors were collected from a female donor with multiple sclerosis, enrolled in a pregnancy study.

V is TRBV18 and J is TRBJ1-1; 11 positions agree with TRBD1. V lost 2 bases and J lost 8; bases outside the gene matches: 19. Germline V gene sequence: CDR1 KGHSH, CDR2 LQKENI. This CDR3 contains 19 residues. The CDR3 is CASSPEDRGQWAKTGEAFF. In DNA form, the CDR3 reads TGTGCCAGCTCACCAGAGGACAGGGGGCAATGGGCTAAAACTGGGGAAGCTTTCTTT.

This chain joins TRBV18 and TRBJ2-3; 9 bases fit TRBD2. CDR3 length: 16 amino acids. Trimming cost V 1 base and J 2 bases; bases outside gene matches: 4. From germline, CDR1 is KGHSH and CDR2 LQKENI. DNA of the CDR3: TGTGCCAGCTCACCACAGACTAGCGGTTACACAGATACGCAGTATTTT. It translates to CASSPQTSGYTDTQYF.

The gene calls are TRBV14 and TRBJ2-1; 11 nucleotides align to TRBD2. Trimming took 4 bases from V and 7 from J; bases not matched to a gene: 9. Germline CDR1 and CDR2: SGHDN and FVKESK. CDR3 length: 16 amino acids. As DNA, the CDR3 is TGTGCCAGCAGCCTCCCGGGACTAGCGGACTTAAATGAGCAGTTCTTC. Amino acids: CASSLPGLADLNEQFF.

The chain couples TRBV19 to TRBJ1-2, with 9 bases fitting TRBD1. Germline lookup yields CDR1 LNHDA and CDR2 SQIVND (reference sequence). The CDR3 runs 17 residues. V was clipped by 5 bases and J by 6 bases; unmatched bases: 16. The CDR3 DNA sequence: TGTGCCAGTAGTCTCGCCGGGACAGGGAATTATCTCAATGGCTACACCTTC. It yields the protein CASSLAGTGNYLNGYTF.

The rearrangement joins TRBV2 to TRBJ1-2, with 7 bases identical to TRBD1. Trimming cost V 7 bases and J 8 bases; bases outside gene matches: 13. Germline values: CDR1 SNHLY, CDR2 FYNNEI. The CDR3 spans 14 residues. CDR3 in DNA: TGTGCCAGCACCGGGACAGTGGGATCTGTGGGCTACACCTTC. Its protein product is CASTGTVGSVGYTF.

A word on this clone: The junction departs from the called germline gene at one end, perhaps through a read error. V is TRBV7-2 and J is TRBJ1-2; D gene ambiguous. Germline V gene data show CDR1 as SGHTA and CDR2 as FQGNSA. CDR3 length equals 12 residues. CDR3 sequence (DNA): TGTGCCAGCAGCCCCCCGTACGAGGGAAGATCCTTC. Protein: CASSPPYEGRSF. The entire variable domain, with the rest obtained from reference TRBV7-2 and TRBJ1-2, is as follows: GAGVSQSPSNKVTEKGKDVELRCDPISGHTALYWYRQSLGQGLEFLIYFQGNSAPDKSGLPSDRFSAERTGGSVSTLTIQRTQQEDSAVYLCASSPPYEGRSFGSGTRLTVV.

This chain joins TRBV7-9 and TRBJ1-1, with TRBD1 matching over 10 bases. J gave up 4 bases and V 4 bases, and 3 bases lay outside the gene matches. This CDR3 is built from 14 residues. Germline values: CDR1 SEHNR, CDR2 FQNEAQ (reference sequence). The chain's CDR3 is CASSSTGGGTEAFF. CDR3 nucleotides: TGTGCCAGCAGCTCGACAGGGGGCGGCACTGAAGCTTTCTTT.

There are a few counts of this clone. The rearrangement joins TRBV11-2 to TRBJ2-7; TRBD1 might be the D (5 bases). CDR1 is SGHAT and CDR2 is FQNNGV in the germline V gene. V was clipped by 5 bases and J by 6 bases, with 11 bases between them. CDR3 length equals 12 residues. As DNA, the CDR3 is TGTGCCAGCAGCGCCTCAGGGTCCGAGCAGTACTTC. This encodes CASSASGSEQYF.

The rearrangement links TRBV5-1 to TRBJ2-5; the match to TRBD1 covers 10 bases. CDR1 and CDR2 from the germline V gene are SGHRS and YFSETQ. The CDR3 has 15 amino acids. V trimming: 3 bases; J trimming: 4 bases; junction bases outside the gene matches: 6. For the CDR3, the DNA is TGCGCCAGCAGCTGGACAGGGGGACAAGGAGAGACCCAGTACTTC. This sequence encodes CASSWTGGQGETQYF. Complete variable domain (other parts from reference TRBV5-1 and TRBJ2-5): KAGVTQTPRYLIKTRGQQVTLSCSPISGHRSVSWYQQTPGQGLQFLFEYFSETQRNKGNFPGRFSGRQFSNSRSEMNVSTLELGDSALYLCASSWTGGQGETQYFGPGTRLLVL.

V usage is TRBV11-2 and J usage is TRBJ1-1; tentative D call: TRBD1 (6 bases). This CDR3 contains 14 residues. Germline assignment: CDR1 SGHAT and CDR2 FQNNGV. Trimming removed 4 bases from V and 1 base from J, with 10 bases in between. CDR3 in amino acids: CASSSQGPNTEAFF. The CDR3 DNA follows: TGTGCCAGCAGCTCGCAGGGGCCGAACACTGAAGCTTTCTTT. Together with reference TRBV11-2 and TRBJ1-1, the CDR3 gives the full variable domain: EAGVAQSPRYKIIEKRQSVAFWCNPISGHATLYWYQQILGQGPKLLIQFQNNGVVDDSQLPKDRFSAERLKGVDSTLKIQPAKLEDSAVYLCASSSQGPNTEAFFGQGTRLTVV.

This chain uses TRBV2 with TRBJ2-1, with 9 bases that match TRBD2. The CDR3 runs 14 residues. V lost 9 bases, J lost 15 bases, and 18 bases stayed unmatched. Germline V gene data show CDR1 as SNHLY and CDR2 as FYNNEI. CDR3 in amino acids: CASPRGIAGDWGFF. The CDR3 DNA is TGTGCCAGTCCCCGCGGAATAGCGGGAGATTGGGGGTTCTTC.

J is TRBJ1-4 and V is TRBV5-4; D is unclear. The CDR3 loop spans 15 amino acids. Germline assignment: CDR1 SGHNT and CDR2 YYREEE (reference sequence). Trimming pared 4 bases from V and 7 bases from J, leaving 17 bases between. As DNA, the CDR3 is TGTGCCAGCAGCCTATCATCCGGGAATAGTGAAAAACTGTTTTTT. Amino acid sequence: CASSLSSGNSEKLFF.

A single count supports this clone. J is TRBJ2-5 and V is TRBV19; a possible D gene is TRBD2 (6 bases). Trimming took 6 bases from V and 3 from J, leaving 11 bases between them. Germline values: CDR1 LNHDA, CDR2 SQIVND (reference sequence). The CDR3 consists of 13 residues. The CDR3 DNA reads TGTGCCAGTAGGATTTCGGGGGAAGAGACCCAGTACTTC. It codes for CASRISGEETQYF.

This rearrangement joins TRBV10-2 to TRBJ1-1; D possibly corresponds to TRBD1 (5 bases). Germline CDR1 is WSHSY and CDR2 is SAAADI. V lost 3 bases to trimming and J lost 1 base, with 15 bases between them. This CDR3 has 16 residues. The CDR3 here is CASSDPREVGNTEAFF. The CDR3 nucleotides are TGCGCCAGCAGTGATCCCAGGGAGGTAGGGAACACTGAAGCTTTCTTT.

The chain has TRBV5-1 and TRBJ2-5; 10 nucleotides line up with TRBD1. This CDR3 has 15 amino acids. Losses at the gene ends were 3 bases for V and 5 bases for J; bases not matched to a gene: 7. Germline assignment: CDR1 SGHRS and CDR2 YFSETQ. For the CDR3, the DNA is TGCGCCAGCAGCTCGGAGACAGGGGGCGCGGAGACCCAGTACTTC. This gives the protein CASSSETGGAETQYF.

The chain combines TRBV4-1 with TRBJ2-5, with TRBD2 matching over 9 bases. Germline V gene lookup returns CDR1 MGHRA and CDR2 YSYEKL. Trimming removed 0 bases from V and 3 bases from J; junction bases left unmatched: 11. CDR3 size: 18 residues. The CDR3 DNA is TGCGCCAGCAGCCAAGAATATCAGGGGGTAGCGGGGGAAGAGACCCAGTACTTC. Its protein is CASSQEYQGVAGEETQYF.

This clone appeared a few times. Other nucleotide sequences in the sample specify the same CDR3. The DNA of the CDR3 is TGTGCCAGCAGCCCCGGGGACAGAGATTCACCCCTCCACTTT. Protein: CASSPGDRDSPLHF. The gene calls are TRBV9 and TRBJ1-6; 7 bases match TRBD1. This CDR3 spans 14 amino acids. Germline V gives CDR1 SGDLS, CDR2 YYNGEE. J was trimmed by 8 bases and V by 4 bases; bases with no gene match: 6.

This clone ranks as medium-sized (0.01 to 0.1%). The chain is built from TRBV19 and TRBJ1-1, with TRBD1 as a possible D gene (5 bases). V lost 7 bases and J lost 0, with 12 bases in between. Per the germline V gene, CDR1 is LNHDA and CDR2 is SQIVND (reference sequence). The CDR3 runs to 14 residues. The CDR3 sequence is CASTPRTLNTEAFF. The CDR3 DNA reads as TGTGCCAGTACCCCTCGGACACTGAACACTGAAGCTTTCTTT.

The chain couples TRBV2 to TRBJ1-1; a weak D match, TRBD1 (6 bases). Per the germline V gene, CDR1 is SNHLY and CDR2 is FYNNEI. This CDR3 has 14 amino acids. Trimming pared 10 bases from V and 6 bases from J, leaving 21 bases between. The CDR3 nucleotides read TGTGCCACGAAGAGGGGGGGCAGAGACGCTGAAGCTTTCTTT. It is translated as CATKRGGRDAEAFF. The entire variable domain, with the rest obtained from reference TRBV2 and TRBJ1-1, is as follows: EPEVTQTPSHQVTQMGQEVILRCVPISNHLYFYWYRQILGQKVEFLVSFYNNEISEKSEIFDDQFSVERPDGSNFTLKIRSTKLEDSAMYFCATKRGGRDAEAFFGQGTRLTVV.

The chain uses TRBV5-6 and TRBJ2-5, with D tentatively TRBD2 (6 bases). The CDR3 extends over 14 amino acids. The germline V gene encodes CDR1 SGHDT and CDR2 YYEEEE. V dropped 3 bases and J dropped 5 bases, with 14 bases sitting between them. CDR3 bases: TGTGCCAGCAGCTCTCGCGGGGTGGGGGAGACCCAGTACTTC. This sequence encodes CASSSRGVGETQYF. Variable domain in full (rest from reference TRBV5-6 and TRBJ2-5): DAGVTQSPTHLIKTRGQQVTLRCSPKSGHDTVSWYQQALGQGPQFIFQYYEEEERQRGNFPDRFSGHQFPNYSSELNVNALLLGDSALYLCASSSRGVGETQYFGPGTRLLVL.

The chain carries TRBV5-1 and TRBJ1-2; TRBD1 is a possible D gene (5 bases). Germline CDR1 is SGHRS and CDR2 is YFSETQ. Trimming left V 0 bases short and J 7 bases short, with 16 bases between. The CDR3 runs to 15 residues. Written as DNA, the CDR3 is TGCGCCAGCAGCTTGGAGCCGACAGAAGGTGGTGGCTACACCTTC. Translated, it gives CASSLEPTEGGGYTF.

This clone was seen only once. This chain uses TRBV6-5 with TRBJ2-7; D might be TRBD1 (6 bases). V was clipped by 0 bases and J by 0 bases, with 9 bases between them. The CDR3 has 15 amino acids. Germline V gives CDR1 MNHEY, CDR2 SVGAGI. CDR3 protein: CASSYSAQGSYEQYF. In DNA form, the CDR3 reads TGTGCCAGCAGTTACTCCGCACAGGGCTCCTACGAGCAGTACTTC.

V usage is TRBV19 and J usage is TRBJ1-5, with a tentative D call TRBD1 (6 bases). The CDR3 runs 14 residues. Germline values: CDR1 LNHDA, CDR2 SQIVND (reference sequence). The V end was cut by 4 bases, the J end by 6 bases, with 13 bases between. Here the CDR3 reads CASSTAGEGQPQHF. The CDR3, as DNA: TGTGCCAGTAGTACCGCAGGGGAGGGTCAGCCCCAGCATTTT.

The chain is built from TRBV7-2 and TRBJ1-3; the match to TRBD1 covers 9 bases. The length of the CDR3 is 16 residues. V trimming: 1 base; J trimming: 2 bases; junction bases outside the gene matches: 3. Germline assignment: CDR1 SGHTA and CDR2 FQGNSA. The DNA for the CDR3 is TGTGCCAGCAGCTTAGTAGGGACAGGGACTGGAAACACCATATATTTT. Protein: CASSLVGTGTGNTIYF.

The chain's CDR3 is CASTPSGGKQYF. CDR3 bases: TGTGCCAGCACCCCTAGCGGGGGGAAGCAGTACTTC. The V gene is TRBV6-5, the J gene TRBJ2-7; TRBD2 aligns across 11 bases. The CDR3 runs 12 residues. Germline CDR1 reads MNHEY; CDR2 reads SVGAGI. Germline trimming cut 7 bases from V and 8 bases from J; bases unmatched to any gene: 4.

The CDR3: CSVRAGQGDEQYF. DNA of the CDR3: TGCAGCGTCCGTGCCGGACAGGGGGACGAGCAGTACTTC. The chain has TRBV29-1 and TRBJ2-7; 10 bases map to TRBD1. V dropped 6 bases and J dropped 5; count of bases not matched to a gene: 7. The CDR3 consists of 13 residues. Germline loops: CDR1 SQVTM, CDR2 ANQGSEA.

The chain uses TRBV29-1 and TRBJ1-5; 8 positions agree with TRBD1. V dropped 4 bases and J dropped 1; count of bases not matched to a gene: 0. CDR1 and CDR2 (germline): SQVTM, ANQGSEA. This CDR3 has 13 amino acids. The CDR3 is CSVGQGSNQPQHF. Written as DNA, the CDR3 is TGCAGCGTTGGACAGGGGAGCAATCAGCCCCAGCATTTT. The full variable domain, in which reference TRBV29-1 and TRBJ1-5 provide the parts outside the CDR3, is SAVISQKPSRDICQRGTSLTIQCQVDSQVTMMFWYRQQPGQSLTLIATANQGSEATYESGFVIDKFPISRPNLTFSTLTVSNMSPEDSSIYLCSVGQGSNQPQHFGDGTRLSIL.